The T cell receptor (beta chain) under discussion was sequenced for a study of cytomegalovirus exposure and HLA in healthy donors. General observations from the study: Sequencing likely produced, as an artifact, a cluster of highly shared sequence variants. In a later analysis, at a false discovery rate of 0.05, approximately 16,000 TCR beta sequences matched HLA alleles.

The PCR ran on 60 Vbeta and 13 Jbeta primers. Sequencing was performed with immunoSEQ multiplex PCR; in TCRdb, only in-frame clones are kept and a portion is missing. The data show 150,000 to 200,000 clones, with nearly 80% seen just once and around 6.1% held by the top ten. The germline gives CDR1 LNHDA, CDR2 SQIVND (reference sequence). V lost 7 bases and J lost 5, with 12 bases in between. The CDR3 is made up of 12 amino acids. Details on this clone: The antigen remains unidentified.

The origin of this receptor is a woman in her 30s in good health and CMV-seropositive. J is TRBJ2-7 and V is TRBV19; possible D gene TRBD1, 6 bases. Sequenced sample: PBMCs. CDR3 region: CASKTGWNEQYF. CDR3 DNA: TGTGCCAGTAAGACAGGCTGGAACGAGCAGTACTTC. Filled out from reference TRBV19 and TRBJ2-7, the complete variable domain reads DGGITQSPKYLFRKEGQNVTLSCEQNLNHDAMYWYRQDPGQGLRLIYYSQIVNDFQKGDIAEGYSVSREKKESFPLTVTSAQKNPTAFYLCASKTGWNEQYFGPGTRLTVT.